This T cell receptor (beta chain) was recovered during a study of OX40 agonist ivuxolimab in advanced cancers. Germline-derived CDR1 and CDR2 are SGHAT and FQNNGV. The CDR3 loop spans 13 amino acids. Trimming left V 8 bases short and J 13 bases short, with 20 bases between. This clone is a singleton in its sample. The antigen is undetermined. Libraries were prepared by immunoSEQ multiplex PCR; TCRdb keeps only in-frame clonotypes and omits some of them. The table shows about 46,000 clones, with approximately 80% occurring only once. The study, taken as a whole, reports: CD8+ T cells were the subset that, on average, had more expanded clones than CD4+.

The study sampled blood at baseline, cycle 4 day 1, and cycle 7 day 1. The TCR originated in an adult with an advanced solid tumor such as melanoma, head and neck, liver or kidney cancer. The chain couples TRBV11-2 to TRBJ1-4; no reliable D call. The sequences come from CD4+ or CD8+ T cells sorted from blood, collected in a trial of the OX40 agonist ivuxolimab. CDR3 nucleotides: TGTGCCAGCCGGACCGGACCGACCGGAGGACTGTTTTTT. It specifies CASRTGPTGGLFF.